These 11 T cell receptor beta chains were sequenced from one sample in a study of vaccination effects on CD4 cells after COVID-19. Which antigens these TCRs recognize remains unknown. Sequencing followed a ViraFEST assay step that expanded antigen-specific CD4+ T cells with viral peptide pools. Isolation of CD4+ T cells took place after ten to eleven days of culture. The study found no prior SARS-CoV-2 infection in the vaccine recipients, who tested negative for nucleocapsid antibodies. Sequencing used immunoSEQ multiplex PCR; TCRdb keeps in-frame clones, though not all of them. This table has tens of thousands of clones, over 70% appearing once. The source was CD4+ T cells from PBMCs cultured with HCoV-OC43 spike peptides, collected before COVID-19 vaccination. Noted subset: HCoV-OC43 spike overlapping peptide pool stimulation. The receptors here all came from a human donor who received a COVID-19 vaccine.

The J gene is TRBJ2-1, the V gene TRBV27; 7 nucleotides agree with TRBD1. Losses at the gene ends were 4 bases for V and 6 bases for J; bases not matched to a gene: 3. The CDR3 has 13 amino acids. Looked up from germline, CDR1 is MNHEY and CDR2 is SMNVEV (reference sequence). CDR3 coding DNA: TGTGCCAGCAGTTCCCCAGGGGGCAATGAGCAGTTCTTC. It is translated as CASSSPGGNEQFF.

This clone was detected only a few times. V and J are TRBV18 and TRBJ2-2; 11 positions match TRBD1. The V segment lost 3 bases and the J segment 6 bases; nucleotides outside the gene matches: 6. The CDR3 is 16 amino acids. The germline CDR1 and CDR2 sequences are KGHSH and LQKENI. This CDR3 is CASSPGQGARSGELFF. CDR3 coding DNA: TGTGCCAGCTCACCCGGACAGGGGGCTCGGTCCGGGGAGCTGTTTTTT. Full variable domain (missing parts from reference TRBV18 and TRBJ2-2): NAGVMQNPRHLVRRRGQEARLRCSPMKGHSHVYWYRQLPEEGLKFMVYLQKENIIDESGMPKERFSAEFPKEGPSILRIQQVVRGDSAAYFCASSPGQGARSGELFFGEGSRLTVL.

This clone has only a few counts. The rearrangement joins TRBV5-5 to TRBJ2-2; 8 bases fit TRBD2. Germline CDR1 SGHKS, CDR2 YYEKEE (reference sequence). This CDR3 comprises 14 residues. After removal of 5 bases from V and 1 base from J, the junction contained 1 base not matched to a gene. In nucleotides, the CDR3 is TGTGCCAGCAGACGGGGGGGGAACACCGGGGAGCTGTTTTTT. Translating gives CASRRGGNTGELFF.

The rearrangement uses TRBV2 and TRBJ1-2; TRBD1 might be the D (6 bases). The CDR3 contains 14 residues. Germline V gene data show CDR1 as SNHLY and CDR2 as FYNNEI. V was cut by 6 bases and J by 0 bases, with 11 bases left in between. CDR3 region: CASSSTGANYGYTF. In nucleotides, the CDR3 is TGTGCCAGCAGCTCGACAGGAGCTAACTATGGCTACACCTTC.

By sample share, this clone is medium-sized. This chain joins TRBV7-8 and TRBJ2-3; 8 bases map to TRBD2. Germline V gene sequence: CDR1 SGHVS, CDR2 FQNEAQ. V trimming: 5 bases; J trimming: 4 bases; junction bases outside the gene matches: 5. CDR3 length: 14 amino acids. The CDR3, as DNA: TGTGCCAGCAGCCCTACGGGGGGGGCAGATACGCAGTATTTT. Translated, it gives CASSPTGGADTQYF.

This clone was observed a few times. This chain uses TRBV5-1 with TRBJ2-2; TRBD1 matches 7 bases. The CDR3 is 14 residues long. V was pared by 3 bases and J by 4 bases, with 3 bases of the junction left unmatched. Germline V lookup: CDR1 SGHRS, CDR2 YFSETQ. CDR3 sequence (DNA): TGCGCCAGCAGCTCGGGACAGAGCACCGGGGAGCTGTTTTTT. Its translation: CASSSGQSTGELFF.

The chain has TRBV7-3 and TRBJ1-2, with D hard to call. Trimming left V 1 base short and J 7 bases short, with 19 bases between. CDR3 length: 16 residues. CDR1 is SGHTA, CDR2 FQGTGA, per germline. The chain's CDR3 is CASSLISGSGEGGYTF. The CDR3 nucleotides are TGTGCCAGCAGCTTAATATCGGGTTCCGGGGAGGGTGGCTACACCTTC. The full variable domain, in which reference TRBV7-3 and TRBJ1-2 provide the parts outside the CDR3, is GAGVSQTPSNKVTEKGKYVELRCDPISGHTALYWYRQSLGQGPEFLIYFQGTGAADDSGLPNDRFFAVRPEGSVSTLKIQRTERGDSAVYLCASSLISGSGEGGYTFGSGTRLTVV.

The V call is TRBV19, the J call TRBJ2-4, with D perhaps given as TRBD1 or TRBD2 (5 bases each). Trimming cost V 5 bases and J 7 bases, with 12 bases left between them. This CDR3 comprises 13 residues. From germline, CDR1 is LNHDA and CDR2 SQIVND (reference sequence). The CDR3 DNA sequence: TGTGCCAGTAGTCTCGTTGGGGGTAACATTCAGTACTTC. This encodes CASSLVGGNIQYF.

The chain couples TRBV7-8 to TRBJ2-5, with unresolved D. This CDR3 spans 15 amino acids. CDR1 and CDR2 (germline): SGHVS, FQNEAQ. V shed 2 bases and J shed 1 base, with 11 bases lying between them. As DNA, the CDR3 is TGTGCCAGCAGCTTACGTGCTTCCTTCCAAGAGACCCAGTACTTC. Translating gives CASSLRASFQETQYF.

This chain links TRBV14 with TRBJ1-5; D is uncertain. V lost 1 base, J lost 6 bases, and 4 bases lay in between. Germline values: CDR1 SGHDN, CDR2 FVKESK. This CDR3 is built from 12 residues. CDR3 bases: TGTGCCAGCAGCCAAGGGACTCAGCCCCAGCATTTT. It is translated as CASSQGTQPQHF. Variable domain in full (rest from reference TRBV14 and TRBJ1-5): EAGVTQFPSHSVIEKGQTVTLRCDPISGHDNLYWYRRVMGKEIKFLLHFVKESKQDESGMPNNRFLAERTGGTYSTLKVQPAELEDSGVYFCASSQGTQPQHFGDGTRLSIL.

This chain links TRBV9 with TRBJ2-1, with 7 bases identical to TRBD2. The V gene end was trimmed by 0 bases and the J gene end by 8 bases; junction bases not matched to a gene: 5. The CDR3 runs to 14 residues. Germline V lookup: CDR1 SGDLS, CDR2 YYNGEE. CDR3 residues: CASSVGLARDEQFF. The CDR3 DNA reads TGTGCCAGCAGCGTAGGACTAGCCAGGGATGAGCAGTTCTTC.